Detailed here is one T cell receptor beta chain. Its cognate antigen has yet to be identified. No much larger clonotype is one base removed from it; base qualities were not supplied. The entry originates in a study of T cell responses to AZD1222 COVID-19 vaccine (dated by TCRdb to about 2021). Regarding the complete study: AZD1222 recipients given second doses at about 4 weeks or at about 12 weeks were pooled, since spike-specific TCR depth and breadth were not found to differ between the two schedules. A total of approximately 230 trial participants underwent TCR sequencing, of whom some 210 received two doses of AZD1222 and about 25 received two doses of the MenACWY control vaccine. Trial participants were enrolled by age into 18-55, 56-69 and 70-plus year subgroups, with about 150, 27 and 61 TCR-sequenced participants respectively. Overall study results and their limits: Only five to seven AZD1222 recipients were SARS-CoV-2 seropositive at baseline, limiting conclusions about previously exposed vaccinees. Because no day 14 peak-response samples were available, repertoires were characterized only after the peak T cell response. The whole spike protein was spanned by vaccine-associated CD4 TCRs, and dominant responses were seen in regions 160-218 and 743-854. After two AZD1222 doses, both the breadth and the depth of spike-specific TCRs were significantly higher than at day 0 and than in MenACWY recipients. Participants were mostly white British, with more females than males. The authors suggested clonal diversity may have been underestimated. Nearly half of unique spike-specific TCRs reportedly recognized epitopes outside regions mutated in the B.1.351 and B.1.1.7 variants. The 56-69-year group was small, and its depth increase did not reach significance, likely because of low power.

Sample time point, as interpreted from the label and publication: baseline before first vaccination. Vaccinee samples came from UK trials COV001 and COV002, including a single-blind randomized controlled phase 2/3 trial of AZD1222 (ChAdOx1 nCoV-19) in healthy adults. Trial participant PBMC samples were collected at day 0 and day 28 after the second dose for TCRbeta chain sequencing. The junction shows trimming of 2 bases on V and 1 base on J, plus 5 bases between the germline ends. Spanning cysteine to phenylalanine, the CDR3 consists of 13 amino acids. Left in the record is the CDR3 DNA by itself, 39 bases read in frame from the first base. The CDR3 regions of human TCRbeta chains were analyzed by immunosequencing. On the study's bioinformatics: Repertoire TCRs were checked for matches against a reference library of SARS-CoV-2-specific TCRs that had been generated using the MIRA antigen-specificity platform. Breadth was defined as the fraction of unique TCRs that were SARS-CoV-2-associated. Depth was defined as the fraction of total T cells that were SARS-CoV-2-associated. Each spike-specific TCR was assigned to its reactive spike region and to a CD4 or CD8 class using the MIRA data. Log10-transformed breadth and depth values were compared by one-way ANOVA with Sidak's multiple comparisons tests. The table was pulled from immuneACCESS by TCRdb, which kept in-frame rearrangements only. Such tables lose some clones; where checked, under half of the loss comes from unresolved V genes, and the rest has no known cause. V, J and clone size are those of that table, while D and trimming were read from the DNA. In all, the sample holds roughly 90,000 clones, and 80% to 90% of those were seen once. About 6% of the sample is in the top ten clones.

This chain joins TRBV12-3 or TRBV12-4 to TRBJ1-1, with the D gene uncertain. The sequencing used peripheral blood, collected on day 0 of AZD1222 vaccination. This TCR came from an adult in good health. The DNA sequence reads TGTGCCAGCAGTTTATCGGGGAACACTGAAGCTTTCTTT. Translated, it gives CASSLSGNTEAFF.